This T cell receptor (beta chain) emerged from a study of CD8+ T cells in alopecia areata. Whole-study context: At a dose of 5 to 10 mg twice daily, oral tofacitinib was given to treated patients. General study points: Tofacitinib did not eliminate many expanded lesional clones from scalp or blood.

This clone was recorded a few times. The target antigen is unknown. Treatment in this sample: oral pan-JAK inhibitor, 5-10 mg twice daily. The investigators collected lesional scalp punch biopsies and peripheral blood from alopecia areata patients. Sequencing used cDNA as its template, made by extracting RNA and reverse transcribing it. Sequenced by immunoSEQ multiplex PCR; TCRdb stores in-frame clones only, minus some. The data show around 13,000 clones, 65% to 70% seen once. The CDR3 spans 13 residues. The germline V and J ends were trimmed by 5 bases and 1 base, with 8 bases remaining between them. Germline-derived CDR1 and CDR2 are MNHEY and SVGAGI.

This specimen consisted of skin, obtained at week 4, from a patient treated with tofacitinib. The chain is built from TRBV6-5 and TRBJ1-1; D remains ambiguous. This TCR was recovered from a human donor with alopecia areata. CDR3 residues: CASSRTENTEAFF. In DNA form, the CDR3 reads TGTGCCAGCAGTCGGACGGAGAACACTGAAGCTTTCTTT.